Listed here are 16 T cell receptor beta chains from one sample, sequenced in a study of cytomegalovirus exposure and HLA in healthy donors. Method: immunoSEQ multiplex PCR; TCRdb's copy keeps in-frame clones and lacks some. The sample lists approximately 270,000 clones; around 85% were seen once. Source material: PBMCs. Source of these receptors: a woman aged 18-29 years in good health and CMV-seronegative.

The chain joins TRBV11-2 to TRBJ2-2; 8 bases match TRBD2. The V segment lost 0 bases and the J segment 6 bases; nucleotides outside the gene matches: 0. Germline V gene sequence: CDR1 SGHAT, CDR2 FQNNGV. This CDR3 is built from 14 residues. CDR3 in amino acids: CASSLEAGAGELFF. For the CDR3, the DNA is TGTGCCAGCAGCTTAGAAGCGGGGGCCGGGGAGCTGTTTTTT. Together with reference TRBV11-2 and TRBJ2-2, the CDR3 gives the full variable domain: EAGVAQSPRYKIIEKRQSVAFWCNPISGHATLYWYQQILGQGPKLLIQFQNNGVVDDSQLPKDRFSAERLKGVDSTLKIQPAKLEDSAVYLCASSLEAGAGELFFGEGSRLTVL.

This chain links TRBV5-1 with TRBJ2-3; D gene unclear. The length of the CDR3 is 14 residues. Germline CDR1 SGHRS, CDR2 YFSETQ. V was shortened by 0 bases and J by 0 bases, with 5 bases between the two germline ends. CDR3 region: CASSLDGSTDTQYF. The CDR3, as DNA: TGCGCCAGCAGCTTGGACGGTAGCACAGATACGCAGTATTTT.

This chain uses TRBV10-1 with TRBJ2-2, with 8 bases matching TRBD2. Germline V gene sequence: CDR1 WNHNN, CDR2 SYGVQD (reference sequence). The V segment lost 3 bases and the J segment 3 bases; nucleotides outside the gene matches: 9. The CDR3 runs 17 residues. CDR3 in amino acids: CASSDPSSGRYTGELFF. In DNA form, the CDR3 reads TGCGCCAGCAGTGACCCCTCCAGCGGGAGATACACCGGGGAGCTGTTTTTT.

In its sample, this clone was seen once. V is TRBV13 and J is TRBJ2-7, with D perhaps TRBD2 (6 bases). The ends were cut back, 3 bases at V and 3 bases at J, with 9 bases in the middle. The CDR3 has 13 residues. Germline V gene data show CDR1 as PRHDT and CDR2 as FYEKMQ (reference sequence). The CDR3, as DNA: TGTGCCAGCAGCTTGGGACTGGTCTACGAGCAGTACTTC. Protein product: CASSLGLVYEQYF.

This rearrangement joins TRBV7-6 to TRBJ2-1, with 7 bases matching TRBD2. Germline-derived CDR1 and CDR2 are SGHVS and FNYEAQ. Trimming at V came to 5 bases and at J to 0 bases, leaving 7 bases not matched to a gene. There are 16 residues in the CDR3. CDR3 region: CASSLKRDYSYNEQFF. The CDR3, as DNA: TGTGCCAGCAGCCTGAAACGGGACTACTCCTACAATGAGCAGTTCTTC.

This rearrangement joins TRBV25-1 to TRBJ2-1; a weak D match, TRBD2 (6 bases). Germline loops: CDR1 MGHDK, CDR2 SYGVNS. The V gene lost 2 bases and the J gene lost 7 bases, with 9 bases spanning the gap. This CDR3 has 13 residues. The chain's CDR3 is CASSEIRENEQFF. CDR3 nucleotides: TGTGCCAGCAGTGAAATCCGGGAGAATGAGCAGTTCTTC.

The chain is built from TRBV5-1 and TRBJ1-2, with 9 bases that match TRBD1. The CDR3 is made up of 16 amino acids. The germline V gene has CDR1 SGHRS and CDR2 YFSETQ. Losses at the gene ends were 0 bases for V and 7 bases for J; bases not matched to a gene: 10. The CDR3 DNA sequence: TGCGCCAGCAGCTTGGAGACAGGGGGTGGACGGAGTGGCTACACCTTC. It translates to CASSLETGGGRSGYTF.

CDR3 nucleotide sequence: TGTGCCAGCAGCGTACAGGAGGGTTTTTCCTACGAGCAGTACTTC. Translation: CASSVQEGFSYEQYF. V usage is TRBV7-2 and J usage is TRBJ2-7, with a tentative D call TRBD2 (6 bases). Trimming took off 5 bases at V and 1 base at J, with 15 bases between the two ends. This CDR3 spans 15 amino acids. The germline CDR1 and CDR2 sequences are SGHTA and FQGNSA.

This chain links TRBV5-1 with TRBJ2-6, with D uncertain. There are 15 residues in the CDR3. Trimming stripped 4 bases from V and 3 bases from J, with 11 bases between. The germline V gene encodes CDR1 SGHRS and CDR2 YFSETQ. The CDR3 sequence is CASSAPLVGANVLTF. CDR3 nucleotides: TGCGCCAGCAGCGCACCCCTAGTTGGGGCCAACGTCCTGACTTTC.

The CDR3 loop reads CASGSDIRGNTIYF. DNA for the CDR3: TGTGCTAGTGGTTCTGACATCAGGGGAAACACCATATATTTT. V gene TRBV12-5 combines with J gene TRBJ1-3, with unresolved D. CDR1 LGHNT and CDR2 FRNRAP come from the germline V gene. The CDR3 has 14 residues. Trimming left V 4 bases short and J 4 bases short, with 11 bases between.

The chain combines TRBV15 with TRBJ1-2; weak D call: TRBD1 (6 bases). The CDR3 runs 12 residues. The V end was cut by 4 bases, the J end by 8 bases, with 11 bases between. Looked up from germline, CDR1 is LNHNV and CDR2 is YYDKDF (reference sequence). This CDR3 reads CATSMDRSGYTF. CDR3 coding DNA: TGTGCCACCAGCATGGACAGATCAGGCTACACCTTC.

This clone came up once. The chain uses TRBV2 and TRBJ2-5; 7 bases map to TRBD1. Germline V lookup: CDR1 SNHLY, CDR2 FYNNEI. The junction had 6 bases not matched to a gene; V was cut back by 6 bases and J by 2 bases. The CDR3 contains 14 residues. CDR3 DNA sequence: TGTGCCAGCAGGAATCAGGGGGTACAAGAGACCCAGTACTTC. It specifies CASRNQGVQETQYF. Combining the CDR3 with reference TRBV2 and TRBJ2-5 gives the whole variable domain EPEVTQTPSHQVTQMGQEVILRCVPISNHLYFYWYRQILGQKVEFLVSFYNNEISEKSEIFDDQFSVERPDGSNFTLKIRSTKLEDSAMYFCASRNQGVQETQYFGPGTRLLVL.

This chain uses TRBV13 with TRBJ1-2; 7 positions match TRBD1. Germline loops: CDR1 PRHDT, CDR2 FYEKMQ (reference sequence). This CDR3 has 14 residues. Trimming took 4 bases from V and 4 from J; bases not matched to a gene: 6. The CDR3 loop is CASSSTGEVYGYTF. Here the CDR3 DNA reads TGTGCCAGCAGCTCCACAGGGGAGGTCTATGGCTACACCTTC.

The rearrangement uses TRBV5-1 and TRBJ1-1, with 10 bases that match TRBD1. Germline lookup yields CDR1 SGHRS and CDR2 YFSETQ. With V trimmed by 4 bases and J by 1 base, 7 bases remained unmatched. This CDR3 spans 16 amino acids. The CDR3 reads CASSESGTGANTEAFF. In nucleotides, the CDR3 is TGCGCCAGCAGCGAGTCCGGGACAGGGGCGAACACTGAAGCTTTCTTT.

V usage is TRBV7-6 and J usage is TRBJ2-7; 8 bases map to TRBD2. Germline V gene lookup returns CDR1 SGHVS and CDR2 FNYEAQ. CDR3 length equals 14 residues. V lost 5 bases and J lost 5; bases outside the gene matches: 8. The CDR3 sequence: CASSLGTRAHEQYF. Written as DNA, the CDR3 is TGTGCCAGCAGCCTCGGGACTAGGGCCCACGAGCAGTACTTC.

The chain is built from TRBV5-1 and TRBJ1-5; the D is unclear. This CDR3 has 13 residues. V lost 0 bases, J lost 6 bases, and 7 bases lay in between. Germline-derived CDR1 and CDR2 are SGHRS and YFSETQ. The CDR3 here is CASSLVLGQPQHF. Here the CDR3 DNA reads TGCGCCAGCAGCTTGGTCCTCGGTCAGCCCCAGCATTTT. The whole variable domain, remainder taken from reference TRBV5-1 and TRBJ1-5, is KAGVTQTPRYLIKTRGQQVTLSCSPISGHRSVSWYQQTPGQGLQFLFEYFSETQRNKGNFPGRFSGRQFSNSRSEMNVSTLELGDSALYLCASSLVLGQPQHFGDGTRLSIL.